The sequence of this TCR beta chain was determined in a study of T-cell memory formation after mild COVID-19. In the case of this clonotype: The antigen is undetermined.

This CDR3 has 17 amino acids. Germline CDR1 is SGHVS and CDR2 is FQNEAQ. The germline V and J ends were trimmed by 1 base and 0 bases, with 13 bases remaining between them. MiXCR was run by TCRdb on the 5' RACE reads, yielding one entry per CDR3 protein. Here the sample spans fewer than 550,000 distinct CDR3 sequences, around 19% being singletons. Study-wide results and limits: Some clones that responded turned up in pre-infection memory, which suggests that cross-reactive memory joined in. Researchers report contracting CD4+ clones mostly in CM and EM, with CD8+ clones in EMRA.

The receptor's source is an adult woman who had mild COVID-19 (a few samples of this study predate the infection). Cell type and time point are not known. The sample was PBMCs or a T cell subset sorted from them (not recorded which). The chain couples TRBV7-8 to TRBJ2-4; D could derive from TRBD1 or TRBD2 (5 bases each). CDR3 sequence (DNA): TGTGCCAGCAGCTTAGTGCGATGGGGGTTAGCCAAAAACATTCAGTACTTC. Translation gives CASSLVRWGLAKNIQYF.